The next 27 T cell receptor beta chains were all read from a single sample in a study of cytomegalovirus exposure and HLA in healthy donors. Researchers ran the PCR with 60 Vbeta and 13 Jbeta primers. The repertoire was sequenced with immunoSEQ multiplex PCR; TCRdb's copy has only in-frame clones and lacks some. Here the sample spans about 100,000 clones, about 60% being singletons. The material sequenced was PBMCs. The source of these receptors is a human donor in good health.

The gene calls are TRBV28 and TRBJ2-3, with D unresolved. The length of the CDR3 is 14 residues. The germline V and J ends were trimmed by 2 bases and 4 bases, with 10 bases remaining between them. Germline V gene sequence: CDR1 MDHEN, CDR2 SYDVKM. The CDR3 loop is CASSLGLTPDTQYF. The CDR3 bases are TGTGCCAGCAGTTTAGGGCTGACGCCAGATACGCAGTATTTT.

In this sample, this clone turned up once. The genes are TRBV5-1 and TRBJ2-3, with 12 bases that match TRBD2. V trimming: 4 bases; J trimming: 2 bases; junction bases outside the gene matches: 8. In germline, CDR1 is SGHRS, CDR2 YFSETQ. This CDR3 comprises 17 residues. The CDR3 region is CASSQTGTSGFTDTQYF. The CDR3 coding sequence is TGCGCCAGCAGCCAGACCGGGACTAGCGGGTTCACAGATACGCAGTATTTT.

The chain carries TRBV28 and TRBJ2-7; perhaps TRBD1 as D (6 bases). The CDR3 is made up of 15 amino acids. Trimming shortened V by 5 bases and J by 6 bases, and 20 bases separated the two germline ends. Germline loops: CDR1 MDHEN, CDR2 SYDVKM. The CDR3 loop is CASSTTTGLNGEQYF. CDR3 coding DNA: TGTGCCAGCAGTACTACTACAGGGTTAAACGGCGAGCAGTACTTC.

In nucleotides, the CDR3 is TGCGCCAGCAGCCCCGGGCTAGCGGGGCCCTCCTCCTACGAGCAGTACTTC. Its protein product is CASSPGLAGPSSYEQYF. The chain has TRBV5-1 and TRBJ2-7, with 9 bases identical to TRBD2. The CDR3 covers 17 residues. Germline-derived CDR1 and CDR2 are SGHRS and YFSETQ. J gave up 0 bases and V 4 bases, and 11 bases lay outside the gene matches.

CDR3 coding DNA: TGTGCCAGCAGCTTAGAGAGCGGGAGCAACTCCTACGAGCAGTACTTC. It codes for CASSLESGSNSYEQYF. The chain employs TRBV7-6 and TRBJ2-5; TRBD2 matches at 8 bases. The DNA end favors TRBJ2-7, so the J call may be wrong. The germline CDR1 and CDR2 sequences are SGHVS and FNYEAQ. The CDR3 is 16 residues long.

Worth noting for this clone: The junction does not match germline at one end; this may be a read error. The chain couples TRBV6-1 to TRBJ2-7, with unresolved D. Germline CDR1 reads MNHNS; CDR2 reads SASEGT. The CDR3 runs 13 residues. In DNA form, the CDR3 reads TGTGTCAGCAGTGAAGCTATCTCCTACGAGCAGTACTTC. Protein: CVSSEAISYEQYF.

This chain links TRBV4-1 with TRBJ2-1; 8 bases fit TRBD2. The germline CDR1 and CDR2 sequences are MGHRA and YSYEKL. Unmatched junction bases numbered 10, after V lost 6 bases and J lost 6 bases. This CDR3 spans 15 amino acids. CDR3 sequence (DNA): TGCGCCAGCAGTTTTCCGCCTAGCGGGTTCAATGAGCAGTTCTTC. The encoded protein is CASSFPPSGFNEQFF.

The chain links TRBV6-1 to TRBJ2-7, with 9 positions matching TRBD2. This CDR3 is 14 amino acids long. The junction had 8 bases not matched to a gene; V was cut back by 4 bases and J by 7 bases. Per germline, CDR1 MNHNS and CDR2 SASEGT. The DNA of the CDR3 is TGTGCCAGCAGTGGCCCAGCGGGAGGTCGGGAGCAGTACTTC. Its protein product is CASSGPAGGREQYF.

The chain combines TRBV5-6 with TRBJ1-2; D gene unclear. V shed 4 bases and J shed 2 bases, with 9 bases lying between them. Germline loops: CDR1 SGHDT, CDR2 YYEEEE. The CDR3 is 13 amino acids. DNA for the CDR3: TGTGCCAGCAGCGTCATAGAAAACTATGGCTACACCTTC. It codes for CASSVIENYGYTF.

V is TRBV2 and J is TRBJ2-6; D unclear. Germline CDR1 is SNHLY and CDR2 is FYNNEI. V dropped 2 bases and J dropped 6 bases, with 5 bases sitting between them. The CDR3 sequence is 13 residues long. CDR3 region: CASSEQLANVLTF. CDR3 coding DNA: TGTGCCAGCAGTGAACAGTTGGCCAACGTCCTGACTTTC.

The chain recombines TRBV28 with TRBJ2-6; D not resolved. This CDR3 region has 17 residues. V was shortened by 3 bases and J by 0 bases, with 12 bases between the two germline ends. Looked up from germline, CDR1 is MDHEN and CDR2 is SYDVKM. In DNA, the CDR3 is TGTGCCAGCAGTTTTCACAGCATCGCCTCTGGGGCCAACGTCCTGACTTTC. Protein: CASSFHSIASGANVLTF.

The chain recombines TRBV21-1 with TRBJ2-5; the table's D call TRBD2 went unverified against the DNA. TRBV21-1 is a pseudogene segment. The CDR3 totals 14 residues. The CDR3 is CASSIRVEEETQYF. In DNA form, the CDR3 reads TGTGCCAGCAGTATCCGGGTAGAAGAAGAGACCCAGTACTTC.

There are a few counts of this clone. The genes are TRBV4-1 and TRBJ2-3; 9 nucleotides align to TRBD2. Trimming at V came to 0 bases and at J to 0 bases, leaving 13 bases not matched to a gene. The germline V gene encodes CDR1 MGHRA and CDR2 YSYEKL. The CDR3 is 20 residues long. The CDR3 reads CASSQDPRASGITSTDTQYF. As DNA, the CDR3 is TGCGCCAGCAGCCAAGACCCGAGGGCTAGCGGGATCACTAGCACAGATACGCAGTATTTT.

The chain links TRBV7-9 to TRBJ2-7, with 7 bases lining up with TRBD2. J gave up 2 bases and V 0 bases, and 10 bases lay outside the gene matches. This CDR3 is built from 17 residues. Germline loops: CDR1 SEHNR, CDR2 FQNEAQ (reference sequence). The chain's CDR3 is CASSLAAERGTTYEQYF. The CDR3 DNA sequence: TGTGCCAGCAGCTTAGCTGCTGAGCGGGGAACCACCTACGAGCAGTACTTC.

DNA of the CDR3: TGTGCCAGCAACGACTCACACAGGGAGCGCCGACGAAGATTCTATGGCTACACCTTC. Protein: CASNDSHRERRRRFYGYTF. The chain has TRBV21-1 and TRBJ1-2; the table's D gene call, TRBD1, was not cross checked with the DNA. TRBV21-1 is a pseudogene. There are 19 residues in the CDR3.

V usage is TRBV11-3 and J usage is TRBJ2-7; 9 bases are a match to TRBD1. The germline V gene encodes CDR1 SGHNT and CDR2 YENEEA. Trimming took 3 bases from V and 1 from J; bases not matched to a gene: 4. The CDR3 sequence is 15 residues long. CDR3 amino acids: CASSLGTGTSYEQYF. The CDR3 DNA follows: TGTGCCAGCAGCTTGGGGACAGGGACGTCCTACGAGCAGTACTTC.

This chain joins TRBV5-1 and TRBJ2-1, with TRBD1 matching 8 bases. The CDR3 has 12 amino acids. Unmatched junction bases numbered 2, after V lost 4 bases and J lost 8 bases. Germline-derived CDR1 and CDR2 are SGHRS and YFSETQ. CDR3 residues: CASSPTGDEQFF. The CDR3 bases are TGCGCCAGCAGCCCGACAGGGGATGAGCAGTTCTTC. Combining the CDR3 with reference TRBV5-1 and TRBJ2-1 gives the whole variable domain KAGVTQTPRYLIKTRGQQVTLSCSPISGHRSVSWYQQTPGQGLQFLFEYFSETQRNKGNFPGRFSGRQFSNSRSEMNVSTLELGDSALYLCASSPTGDEQFFGPGTRLTVL.

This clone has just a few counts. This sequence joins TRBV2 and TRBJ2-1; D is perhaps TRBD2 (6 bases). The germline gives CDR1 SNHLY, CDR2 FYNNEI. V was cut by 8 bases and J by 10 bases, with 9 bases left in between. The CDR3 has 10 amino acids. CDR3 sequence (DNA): TGTGCCAGCCGGGACTTAGAGCAGTTCTTC. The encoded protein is CASRDLEQFF. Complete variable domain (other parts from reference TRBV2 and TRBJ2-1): EPEVTQTPSHQVTQMGQEVILRCVPISNHLYFYWYRQILGQKVEFLVSFYNNEISEKSEIFDDQFSVERPDGSNFTLKIRSTKLEDSAMYFCASRDLEQFFGPGTRLTVL.

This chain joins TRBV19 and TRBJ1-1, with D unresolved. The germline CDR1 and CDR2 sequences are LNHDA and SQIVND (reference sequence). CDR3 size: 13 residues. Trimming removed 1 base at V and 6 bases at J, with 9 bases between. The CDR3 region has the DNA TGTGCCAGTAGTATAGGGACTGCCGCTGAAGCTTTCTTT. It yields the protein CASSIGTAAEAFF.

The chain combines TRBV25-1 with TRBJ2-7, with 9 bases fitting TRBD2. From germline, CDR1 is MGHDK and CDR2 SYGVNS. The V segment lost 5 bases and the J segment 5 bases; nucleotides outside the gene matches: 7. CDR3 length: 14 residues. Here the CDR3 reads CASSMREGRDEQYF. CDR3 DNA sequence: TGTGCCAGCAGTATGCGGGAGGGCCGAGACGAGCAGTACTTC.

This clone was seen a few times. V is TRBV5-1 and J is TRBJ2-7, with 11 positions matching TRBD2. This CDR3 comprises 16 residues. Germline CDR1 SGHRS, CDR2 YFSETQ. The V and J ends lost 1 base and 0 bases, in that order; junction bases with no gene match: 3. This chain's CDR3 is CASSLSGLADSYEQYF. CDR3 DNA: TGCGCCAGCAGCTTGTCGGGACTAGCGGACTCCTACGAGCAGTACTTC.

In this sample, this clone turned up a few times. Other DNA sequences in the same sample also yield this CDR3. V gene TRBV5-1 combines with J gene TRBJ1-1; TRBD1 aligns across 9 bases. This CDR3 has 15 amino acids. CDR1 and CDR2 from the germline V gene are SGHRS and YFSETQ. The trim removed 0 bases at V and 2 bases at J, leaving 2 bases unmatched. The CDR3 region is CASSLDRGLNTEAFF. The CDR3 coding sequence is TGCGCCAGCAGCTTGGACAGGGGGCTTAACACTGAAGCTTTCTTT. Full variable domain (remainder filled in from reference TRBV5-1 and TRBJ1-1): KAGVTQTPRYLIKTRGQQVTLSCSPISGHRSVSWYQQTPGQGLQFLFEYFSETQRNKGNFPGRFSGRQFSNSRSEMNVSTLELGDSALYLCASSLDRGLNTEAFFGQGTRLTVV.

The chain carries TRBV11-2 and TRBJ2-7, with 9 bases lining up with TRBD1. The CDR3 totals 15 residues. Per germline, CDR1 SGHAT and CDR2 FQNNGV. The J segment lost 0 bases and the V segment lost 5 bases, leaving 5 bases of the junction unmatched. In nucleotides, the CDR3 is TGTGCCAGCAGCCCTACAGGGGGCAGCTCCTACGAGCAGTACTTC. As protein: CASSPTGGSSYEQYF.

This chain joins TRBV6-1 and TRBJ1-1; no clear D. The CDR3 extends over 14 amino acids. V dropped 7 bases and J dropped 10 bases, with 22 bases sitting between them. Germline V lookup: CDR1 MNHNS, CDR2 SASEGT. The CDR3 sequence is CASKLTAWGVGAFF. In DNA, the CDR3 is TGTGCCAGCAAACTGACGGCCTGGGGAGTTGGAGCTTTCTTT.

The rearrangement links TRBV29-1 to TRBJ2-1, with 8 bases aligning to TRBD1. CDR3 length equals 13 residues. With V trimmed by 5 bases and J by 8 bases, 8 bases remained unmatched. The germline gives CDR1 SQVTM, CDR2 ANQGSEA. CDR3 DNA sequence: TGCAGCGTTCGGACAGGGTGGGGCGATGAGCAGTTCTTC. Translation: CSVRTGWGDEQFF.

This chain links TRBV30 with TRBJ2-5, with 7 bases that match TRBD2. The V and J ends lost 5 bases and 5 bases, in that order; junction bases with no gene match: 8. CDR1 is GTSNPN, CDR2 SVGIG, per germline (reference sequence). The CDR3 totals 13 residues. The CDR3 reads CAWGRDPLETQYF. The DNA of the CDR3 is TGTGCCTGGGGGAGGGACCCTCTCGAGACCCAGTACTTC.

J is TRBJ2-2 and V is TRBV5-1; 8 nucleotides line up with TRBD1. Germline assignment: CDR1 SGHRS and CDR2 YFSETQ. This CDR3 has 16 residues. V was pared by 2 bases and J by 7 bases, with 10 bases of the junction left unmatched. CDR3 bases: TGCGCCAGCAGCTTCCCCCAGACAGGGGCGAACGGGGAGCTGTTTTTT. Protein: CASSFPQTGANGELFF.